This T cell receptor (beta chain) emerged from a study of OX40 agonist ivuxolimab in advanced cancers. About this clone: Antigen: not known.

Overall study results and limits: Expanded peripheral T cells had an undetermined antigen specificity.

Here immunoSEQ multiplex PCR was the method, and the copy in TCRdb shows in-frame clones only, minus some. The sample lists 75,000 to 100,000 clones; approximately 83% were seen once. CDR3 length: 12 residues. Trimming cost V 3 bases and J 7 bases, with 9 bases left between them. Germline V gene lookup returns CDR1 SQVTM and CDR2 ANQGSEA. The rearrangement joins TRBV29-1 to TRBJ2-2, with a tentative D call TRBD2 (5 bases). Sequencing was performed on CD4+ or CD8+ T cells sorted from blood, taken in a trial of the OX40 agonist ivuxolimab. This clonotype was sampled from an adult with an advanced solid tumor such as melanoma, head and neck, liver or kidney cancer. CDR3 sequence reads: CSVDYGIGELFF. In DNA, the CDR3 is TGCAGCGTTGACTACGGGATCGGGGAGCTGTTTTTT.